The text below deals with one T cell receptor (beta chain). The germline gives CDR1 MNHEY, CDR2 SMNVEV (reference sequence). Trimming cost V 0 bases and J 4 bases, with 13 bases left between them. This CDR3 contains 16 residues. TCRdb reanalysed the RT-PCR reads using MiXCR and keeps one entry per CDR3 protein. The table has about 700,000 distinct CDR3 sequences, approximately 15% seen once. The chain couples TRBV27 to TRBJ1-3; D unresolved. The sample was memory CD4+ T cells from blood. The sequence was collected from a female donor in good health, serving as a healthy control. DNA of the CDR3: TGTGCCAGCAGTTTATCGGGGAACAATCCCGGAAACACCATATATTTT. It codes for CASSLSGNNPGNTIYF.